A selection of T cell receptor beta chains follows, all from one sample in a study of early T cells in non-severe SARS-CoV-2 infection. TCRdb independently ran MiXCR on the 5' RACE reads; one entry per CDR3 protein. The sample has some 67,000 distinct CDR3 sequences; 9% to 10% are singletons. The sample in question was whole blood, obtained at baseline. Receptors originate from an adult who was a healthcare worker with PCR-confirmed SARS-CoV-2 infection or an uninfected control (not recorded which). Each CDR3 is given with its conserved first and last residue. The D gene is left open where the match is weak. Where a row states a size, it is once, few, many or the class of an expanded clone; other rows omit it.

cdr3_aa: CAGSGANTDTQYF; cdr3_nt: TGTGCCGGCAGCGGGGCCAACACAGATACGCAGTATTTT; j_call: TRBJ2-3; d_call: TRBD2; clone_size: few; v_call: TRBV6-6
cdr3_aa: CASSPVEMNTEAFF; cdr3_nt: TGTGCCAGCTCACCAGTCGAGATGAACACTGAAGCTTTCTTT; j_call: TRBJ1-1; d_call: -; clone_size: few; v_call: TRBV18
cdr3_aa: CATSDQSSPSGGQYF; cdr3_nt: TGTGCCACCAGTGACCAGTCTTCCCCTAGCGGGGGGCAGTACTTC; j_call: TRBJ2-7; d_call: TRBD2; clone_size: -; v_call: TRBV24-1
cdr3_aa: CASKEAGRDTVYGYTF; cdr3_nt: TGCGCCAGCAAAGAGGCAGGGCGCGACACTGTCTATGGCTACACCTTC; j_call: TRBJ1-2; d_call: -; clone_size: many; v_call: TRBV10-2
cdr3_aa: CSVEKTMNTEAFF; cdr3_nt: TGCAGCGTTGAAAAGACCATGAACACTGAAGCTTTCTTT; j_call: TRBJ1-1; d_call: -; clone_size: -; v_call: TRBV29-1
cdr3_aa: CASRSTGGTEAFF; cdr3_nt: TGTGCCAGCAGGTCAACAGGGGGCACTGAAGCTTTCTTT; j_call: TRBJ1-1; d_call: TRBD1; clone_size: many; v_call: TRBV12-3/TRBV12-4
cdr3_aa: CASSLAPTDYEQYF; cdr3_nt: TGTGCCAGCAGCCTAGCCCCGACAGACTACGAGCAGTACTTC; j_call: TRBJ2-7; d_call: -; clone_size: -; v_call: TRBV7-2
cdr3_aa: CASSLGQLSYEQYF; cdr3_nt: TGTGCCAGCAGCCTGGGACAGCTATCCTACGAGCAGTACTTC; j_call: TRBJ2-7; d_call: TRBD1; clone_size: many; v_call: TRBV2
cdr3_aa: CAISESPAGELFF; cdr3_nt: TGTGCCATCAGTGAGTCCCCAGCCGGGGAGCTGTTTTTT; j_call: TRBJ2-2; d_call: -; clone_size: -; v_call: TRBV10-3
cdr3_aa: CASSLGGVYNEQFF; cdr3_nt: TGTGCCAGCAGCCTGGGTGGGGTTTACAATGAGCAGTTCTTC; j_call: TRBJ2-1; d_call: -; clone_size: -; v_call: TRBV7-9
cdr3_aa: CASSQDKNWAVQLFF; cdr3_nt: TGCGCCAGCAGCCAAGATAAGAATTGGGCAGTTCAGCTGTTTTTT; j_call: TRBJ2-2; d_call: -; clone_size: -; v_call: TRBV4-3
cdr3_aa: CASSLRQRAFF; cdr3_nt: TGTGCCAGCAGTCTTCGACAGCGCGCTTTCTTT; j_call: TRBJ1-1; d_call: -; clone_size: many; v_call: TRBV28
cdr3_aa: CASSTQGRGNQPQHF; cdr3_nt: TGTGCCAGTAGTACCCAAGGACGGGGCAATCAGCCCCAGCATTTT; j_call: TRBJ1-5; d_call: -; clone_size: -; v_call: TRBV19
cdr3_aa: CASSSSPQAGDTQYF; cdr3_nt: TGTGCCAGCAGTTCATCCCCCCAAGCGGGAGATACGCAGTATTTT; j_call: TRBJ2-3; d_call: -; clone_size: many; v_call: TRBV12-3/TRBV12-4
cdr3_aa: CSVEEGRVRETQYF; cdr3_nt: TGCAGCGTTGAAGAGGGGAGGGTACGAGAGACCCAGTACTTC; j_call: TRBJ2-5; d_call: TRBD2; clone_size: many; v_call: TRBV29-1
cdr3_aa: CSARDPVGGTEAFF; cdr3_nt: TGCAGTGCTAGAGATCCGGTGGGGGGCACTGAAGCTTTCTTT; j_call: TRBJ1-1; d_call: -; clone_size: -; v_call: TRBV20-1
cdr3_aa: CASSTPPSGLEQFF; cdr3_nt: TGTGCCAGCAGCACTCCGCCCAGCGGGCTTGAGCAGTTCTTC; j_call: TRBJ2-1; d_call: -; clone_size: many; v_call: TRBV12-3/TRBV12-4
cdr3_aa: CASSLERGSIGGYTF; cdr3_nt: TGTGCCAGCAGCTTAGAACGGGGTTCTATCGGCGGCTACACCTTC; j_call: TRBJ1-2; d_call: -; clone_size: -; v_call: TRBV7-8
cdr3_aa: CASRQGDTGELFF; cdr3_nt: TGTGCCAGCCGTCAGGGAGACACCGGGGAGCTGTTTTTT; j_call: TRBJ2-2; d_call: -; clone_size: few; v_call: TRBV6-6
cdr3_aa: CATSDPQGIGRDTQYF; cdr3_nt: TGTGCCACCAGTGACCCACAGGGGATAGGAAGGGATACGCAGTATTTT; j_call: TRBJ2-3; d_call: TRBD1; clone_size: many; v_call: TRBV24-1
cdr3_aa: CASSLEGMGYGYTF; cdr3_nt: TGTGCCAGCAGTTTAGAAGGGATGGGCTATGGCTACACCTTC; j_call: TRBJ1-2; d_call: -; clone_size: many; v_call: TRBV28
cdr3_aa: CASRGSGRVSNQPQHF; cdr3_nt: TGTGCCAGCAGAGGATCAGGGAGAGTAAGCAATCAGCCCCAGCATTTT; j_call: TRBJ1-5; d_call: -; clone_size: many; v_call: TRBV28
cdr3_aa: CASSNPGQFKNIQYF; cdr3_nt: TGTGCCAGCAGCAACCCCGGACAGTTCAAAAACATTCAGTACTTC; j_call: TRBJ2-4; d_call: -; clone_size: -; v_call: TRBV6-6
cdr3_aa: CASSLGDRNNEKLFF; cdr3_nt: TGTGCCAGCAGCTTAGGGGACAGGAATAATGAAAAACTGTTTTTT; j_call: TRBJ1-4; d_call: TRBD1; clone_size: -; v_call: TRBV7-2
cdr3_aa: CATKGPQGGETQYF; cdr3_nt: TGTGCCACCAAGGGTCCGCAGGGGGGGGAGACCCAGTACTTC; j_call: TRBJ2-5; d_call: -; clone_size: many; v_call: TRBV10-3
cdr3_aa: CASSQSFGYEQYF; cdr3_nt: TGTGCCAGCAGCCAGAGCTTCGGGTACGAGCAGTACTTC; j_call: TRBJ2-7; d_call: -; clone_size: many; v_call: TRBV14
cdr3_aa: CSVAGRDSAYEQYF; cdr3_nt: TGCAGCGTTGCTGGGCGGGATAGCGCCTACGAGCAGTACTTC; j_call: TRBJ2-7; d_call: -; clone_size: few; v_call: TRBV29-1
cdr3_aa: CASSQGSIAVSTDTQYF; cdr3_nt: TGCGCCAGCAGCCAAGGGTCGATAGCAGTTAGCACAGATACGCAGTATTTT; j_call: TRBJ2-3; d_call: -; clone_size: many; v_call: TRBV4-3
cdr3_aa: CASSSGISLGYTF; cdr3_nt: TGTGCCAGCAGTTCTGGGATTTCTCTAGGCTACACCTTC; j_call: TRBJ1-2; d_call: -; clone_size: many; v_call: TRBV28
cdr3_aa: CASSQGGPRDTQYF; cdr3_nt: TGCGCCAGCAGCCAAGGAGGGCCCCGGGATACGCAGTATTTT; j_call: TRBJ2-3; d_call: -; clone_size: few; v_call: TRBV4-1
cdr3_aa: CASSKEALF; cdr3_nt: TGTGCCAGCAGCAAAGAGGCCCTCTTC; j_call: TRBJ2-7; d_call: -; clone_size: many; v_call: TRBV21-1
cdr3_aa: CASSILRGRLNEQFF; cdr3_nt: TGTGCCAGTAGTATTCTAAGAGGGAGGTTAAATGAGCAGTTCTTC; j_call: TRBJ2-1; d_call: -; clone_size: many; v_call: TRBV19
cdr3_aa: CASSWEGLTDTQYF; cdr3_nt: TGTGCCAGCAGCTGGGAAGGGTTGACAGATACGCAGTATTTT; j_call: TRBJ2-3; d_call: -; clone_size: few; v_call: TRBV7-9
cdr3_aa: CASSSTRAQYF; cdr3_nt: TGTGCCAGCAGTTCGACTAGGGCGCAGTACTTC; j_call: TRBJ2-7; d_call: -; clone_size: many; v_call: TRBV28
cdr3_aa: CASSKTSFYEQFF; cdr3_nt: TGTGCCAGCAGCAAGACTAGCTTCTATGAGCAGTTCTTC; j_call: TRBJ2-1; d_call: TRBD2; clone_size: many; v_call: TRBV7-2
cdr3_aa: CASSFLAGGPSDEQFF; cdr3_nt: TGCGCCAGCAGCTTCCTAGCGGGAGGGCCCTCGGATGAGCAGTTCTTC; j_call: TRBJ2-1; d_call: TRBD2; clone_size: many; v_call: TRBV5-1
cdr3_aa: CASRDYSTGELFF; cdr3_nt: TGCGCCAGCAGGGACTATTCCACCGGGGAGCTGTTTTTT; j_call: TRBJ2-2; d_call: -; clone_size: many; v_call: TRBV10-2
cdr3_aa: CASSLSSGRVIEQYF; cdr3_nt: TGTGCCAGCAGTTTGTCTAGCGGGAGGGTAATCGAGCAGTACTTC; j_call: TRBJ2-7; d_call: TRBD2; clone_size: many; v_call: TRBV12-3/TRBV12-4
cdr3_aa: CASSRGQGKSTEAFF; cdr3_nt: TGCGCCAGCAGCCGGGGACAGGGTAAGAGCACTGAAGCTTTCTTT; j_call: TRBJ1-1; d_call: TRBD1; clone_size: few; v_call: TRBV5-1
cdr3_aa: CASSPSQGASDTQYF; cdr3_nt: TGTGCCAGCTCACCCTCCCAGGGGGCCTCGGATACGCAGTATTTT; j_call: TRBJ2-3; d_call: TRBD1; clone_size: few; v_call: TRBV18
cdr3_aa: CASSLSLRGEGYTF; cdr3_nt: TGTGCCAGCAGTTTATCCCTTCGGGGCGAGGGCTACACCTTC; j_call: TRBJ1-2; d_call: -; clone_size: many; v_call: TRBV28
cdr3_aa: CASSSGSGTDTQYF; cdr3_nt: TGTGCCAGCAGCAGCGGGAGTGGCACAGATACGCAGTATTTT; j_call: TRBJ2-3; d_call: TRBD2; clone_size: -; v_call: TRBV28
cdr3_aa: CASRRTGKDDEQYF; cdr3_nt: TGTGCCAGCAGACGGACAGGGAAAGACGACGAGCAGTACTTC; j_call: TRBJ2-7; d_call: TRBD1; clone_size: -; v_call: TRBV12-3/TRBV12-4
cdr3_aa: CASSDRTGALVPDTQYF; cdr3_nt: TGTGCCAGCAGTGATCGGACAGGGGCCTTGGTCCCGGATACGCAGTATTTT; j_call: TRBJ2-3; d_call: TRBD1; clone_size: few; v_call: TRBV6-1
cdr3_aa: CAISDRDDTEAFF; cdr3_nt: TGTGCCATCAGTGACAGGGATGACACTGAAGCTTTCTTT; j_call: TRBJ1-1; d_call: -; clone_size: many; v_call: TRBV10-3
cdr3_aa: CASSQIPAVTDTQYF; cdr3_nt: TGCGCCAGCAGCCAAATCCCCGCTGTCACAGATACGCAGTATTTT; j_call: TRBJ2-3; d_call: -; clone_size: -; v_call: TRBV4-1
cdr3_aa: CASSQDLAMGYNEQFF; cdr3_nt: TGTGCCAGCAGCCAAGATTTAGCGATGGGTTATAATGAGCAGTTCTTC; j_call: TRBJ2-1; d_call: -; clone_size: many; v_call: TRBV4-2
cdr3_aa: CASSEQGGRGLPYEQYF; cdr3_nt: TGTGCCAGCAGTGAACAGGGGGGCAGGGGACTTCCCTACGAGCAGTACTTC; j_call: TRBJ2-7; d_call: -; clone_size: many; v_call: TRBV6-1
cdr3_aa: CASSEGDIQYF; cdr3_nt: TGTGCCAGCAGCGAAGGGGACATTCAGTACTTC; j_call: TRBJ2-4; d_call: -; clone_size: -; v_call: TRBV6-1
cdr3_aa: CSVESGSFGTDTQYF; cdr3_nt: TGCAGCGTTGAAAGCGGGAGCTTCGGGACAGATACGCAGTATTTT; j_call: TRBJ2-3; d_call: TRBD2; clone_size: many; v_call: TRBV29-1
cdr3_aa: CASSPNRGPAWETQYF; cdr3_nt: TGCGCCAGCAGCCCCAACAGGGGGCCGGCTTGGGAGACCCAGTACTTC; j_call: TRBJ2-5; d_call: TRBD1; clone_size: -; v_call: TRBV4-1
cdr3_aa: CAWSVWSTVMNTEAFF; cdr3_nt: TGTGCCTGGAGTGTCTGGAGTACAGTCATGAACACTGAAGCTTTCTTT; j_call: TRBJ1-1; d_call: -; clone_size: few; v_call: TRBV30